The rows below give T cell receptor beta chains drawn from one sample of a study of T-cell memory formation after mild COVID-19. TCRdb re-analysed the 5' RACE reads in MiXCR, keeping a single row per CDR3 protein. This sample has 400,000 or so distinct CDR3 sequences, with over 15% found just once. Sequencing was carried out using PBMCs or a T cell subset sorted from them (not recorded which). The receptors shown here come from an adult woman who had mild COVID-19 (a few samples of this study predate the infection). Cell type and time point are not known. CDR3s leave out the opening cysteine and the closing phenylalanine or tryptophan.

J: TRBJ2-1
V: TRBV5-1
length: 12
CDR3: ASSLSGGRNEQF

J: TRBJ2-5
V: TRBV10-3
length: 10
CDR3: AIRTGQETQY

J: TRBJ2-7
V: TRBV15
length: 13
CDR3: ATSSQGGRGNEQY

J: TRBJ2-1
V: TRBV29-1
length: 11
CDR3: SVLTDKSTEQF

J: TRBJ1-3
V: TRBV6-6
length: 16
CDR3: ASSTSLGGGTSGNTIY

J: TRBJ2-7
V: TRBV7-9
length: 11
CDR3: ASSPGSVHEQY

J: TRBJ2-2
V: TRBV7-2
length: 13
CDR3: ASSLRRGGPGELF

J: TRBJ2-1
V: TRBV12-3/TRBV12-4
length: 9
CDR3: ASSLGGKWF

J: TRBJ2-1
V: TRBV9
length: 13
CDR3: ASSVDGVEYNEQF

J: TRBJ2-3
V: TRBV18
length: 13
CDR3: ASSADYLSTDTQY

J: TRBJ2-7
V: TRBV30
length: 13
CDR3: AWSAGTVGTYEQY

J: TRBJ1-6
V: TRBV6-5
length: 13
CDR3: ASKTLQGTDSPLH

J: TRBJ2-1
V: TRBV24-1
length: 13
CDR3: ATSDRQVLYNEQF

J: TRBJ1-1
V: TRBV29-1
length: 13
CDR3: SVVGGTLGDTEAF

J: TRBJ1-1
V: TRBV27
length: 13
CDR3: ASSLLSGEATEAF

J: TRBJ2-7
V: TRBV13
length: 11
CDR3: ASSHRAPYEQY

J: TRBJ1-1
V: TRBV6-5
length: 14
CDR3: ASTTGPAGEHTEAF

J: TRBJ2-1
V: TRBV12-3/TRBV12-4
length: 9
CDR3: ASTALNEQF

J: TRBJ1-2
V: TRBV29-1
length: 12
CDR3: SVEADRGDYGYT

J: TRBJ2-1
V: TRBV20-1
length: 11
CDR3: SAWWPLGNEQF

J: TRBJ1-1
V: TRBV6-5
length: 13
CDR3: ASSRNRGGGTEAF

J: TRBJ2-7
V: TRBV7-2
length: 12
CDR3: ASSSIKQSYEQY

J: TRBJ1-4
V: TRBV25-1
length: 12
CDR3: ASTGISTNEKLF

J: TRBJ2-2
V: TRBV6-5
length: 10
CDR3: ASRKNTGELF

J: TRBJ2-3
V: TRBV10-3
length: 11
CDR3: AISIGREDTQY

J: TRBJ1-2
V: TRBV7-3
length: 11
CDR3: ASSPGRAFGYT

J: TRBJ2-3
V: TRBV7-9
length: 10
CDR3: ASRSGTDTQY

J: TRBJ1-2
V: TRBV5-1
length: 12
CDR3: ASSPPVAGTGYT

J: TRBJ2-6
V: TRBV9
length: 14
CDR3: ASSVASGAGANVLT

J: TRBJ2-7
V: TRBV7-2
length: 11
CDR3: ASSLGTSSEQY

J: TRBJ2-5
V: TRBV7-9
length: 13
CDR3: ASSLAKGGSETQY

J: TRBJ2-1
V: TRBV10-3
length: 13
CDR3: AISGASQHQGEQF

J: TRBJ2-5
V: TRBV24-1
length: 11
CDR3: ATSFSQEETQY

J: TRBJ1-6
V: TRBV28
length: 13
CDR3: ASSLRGARNSPLH

J: TRBJ2-5
V: TRBV2
length: 13
CDR3: ASSEGGRTEETQY